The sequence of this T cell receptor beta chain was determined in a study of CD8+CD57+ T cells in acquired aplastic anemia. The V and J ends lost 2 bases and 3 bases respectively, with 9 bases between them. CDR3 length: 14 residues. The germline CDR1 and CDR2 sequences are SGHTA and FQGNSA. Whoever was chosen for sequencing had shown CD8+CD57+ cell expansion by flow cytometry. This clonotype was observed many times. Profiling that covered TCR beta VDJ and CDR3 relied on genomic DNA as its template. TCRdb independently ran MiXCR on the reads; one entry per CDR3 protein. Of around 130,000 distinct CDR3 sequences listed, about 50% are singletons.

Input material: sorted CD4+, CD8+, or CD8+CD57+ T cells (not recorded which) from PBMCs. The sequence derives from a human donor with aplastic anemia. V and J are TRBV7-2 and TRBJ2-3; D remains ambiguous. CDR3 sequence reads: CASSLWQFTDTQYF. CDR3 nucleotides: TGTGCCAGCAGCTTATGGCAGTTTACAGATACGCAGTATTTT.